This TCR beta chain emerged from a study of cytomegalovirus exposure and HLA in healthy donors. Nominally healthy donors were sampled, though unrecorded immune exposures were likely. The PCR contained 60 Vbeta and 13 Jbeta primers. Profiling relied on immunoSEQ multiplex PCR, and the TCRdb table lists in-frame clones only, not all of them. The sample contains under 200,000 clones, around 73% of which appear only once. From germline, CDR1 is MNHEY and CDR2 SMNVEV (reference sequence). V lost 5 bases and J 6 bases, leaving 12 bases between the germline ends. This CDR3 contains 13 residues. The sequence was obtained from a woman aged 18-29 years in good health and CMV-seropositive. This sequence joins TRBV27 and TRBJ2-3, with D perhaps matching TRBD2 (6 bases). Sequencing was done on a sample of PBMCs. The CDR3 DNA is TGTGCCAGCAGTGGTTGGGGGGAGGATACGCAGTATTTT. Amino acid sequence: CASSGWGEDTQYF.